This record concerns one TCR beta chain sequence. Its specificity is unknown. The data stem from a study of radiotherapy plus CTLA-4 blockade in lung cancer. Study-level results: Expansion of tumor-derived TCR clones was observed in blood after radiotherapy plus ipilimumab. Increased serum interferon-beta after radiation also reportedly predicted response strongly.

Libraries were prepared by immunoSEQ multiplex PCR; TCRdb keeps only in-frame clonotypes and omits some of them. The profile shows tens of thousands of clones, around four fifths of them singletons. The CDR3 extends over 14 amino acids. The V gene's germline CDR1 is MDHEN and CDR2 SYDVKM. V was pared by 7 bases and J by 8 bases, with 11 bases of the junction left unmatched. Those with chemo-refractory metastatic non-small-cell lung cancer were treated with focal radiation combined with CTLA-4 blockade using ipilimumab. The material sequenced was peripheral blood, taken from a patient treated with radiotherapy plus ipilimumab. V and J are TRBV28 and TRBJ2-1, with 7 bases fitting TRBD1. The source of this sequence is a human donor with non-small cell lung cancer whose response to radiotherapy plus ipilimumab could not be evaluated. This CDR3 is CASTSPGGVYEQFF. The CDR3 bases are TGTGCCAGCACCTCACCAGGGGGAGTATATGAGCAGTTCTTC.